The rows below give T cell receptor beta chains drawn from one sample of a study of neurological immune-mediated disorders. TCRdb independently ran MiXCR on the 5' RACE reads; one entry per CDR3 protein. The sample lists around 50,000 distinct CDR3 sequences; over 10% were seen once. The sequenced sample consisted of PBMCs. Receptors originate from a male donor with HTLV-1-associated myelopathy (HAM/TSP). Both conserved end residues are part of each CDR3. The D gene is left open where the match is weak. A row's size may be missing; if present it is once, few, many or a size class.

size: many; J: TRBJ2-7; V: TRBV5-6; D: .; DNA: TGTGCCAGCAGCTTGGAGCGTCGAACCAGCTACGAGCAGTACTTC; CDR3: CASSLERRTSYEQYF
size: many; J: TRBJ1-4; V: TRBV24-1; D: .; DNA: TGTGCCACCAGTGAACATAGTAATGAAAAACTGTTTTTT; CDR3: CATSEHSNEKLFF
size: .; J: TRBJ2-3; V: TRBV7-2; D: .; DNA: TGTGCCAGCAGCGGGGGCCCCACAGATACGCAGTATTTT; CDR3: CASSGGPTDTQYF
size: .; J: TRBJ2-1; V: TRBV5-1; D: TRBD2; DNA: TGCGCCAGCAGTCCCGACGGGGGGGTTTACAATGAGCAGTTCTTC; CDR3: CASSPDGGVYNEQFF
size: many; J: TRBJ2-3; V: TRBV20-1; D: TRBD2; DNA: TGCAGTGCTAGTGGGTTAGCGGGGGACCTCACAGATACGCAGTATTTT; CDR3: CSASGLAGDLTDTQYF
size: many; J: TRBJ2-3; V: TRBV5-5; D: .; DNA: TGTGCCAGCAGCTTGGAGGGGGGCCCCAGCACAGATACGCAGTATTTT; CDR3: CASSLEGGPSTDTQYF
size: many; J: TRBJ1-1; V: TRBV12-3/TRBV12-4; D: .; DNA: TGTGCCAGCATGGTGGGACCACCAAGCGCTACTGAAGCTTTCTTT; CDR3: CASMVGPPSATEAFF
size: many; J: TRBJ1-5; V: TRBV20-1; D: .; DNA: TGCAGTGCTAGAGATCTGGGGGCGATCCCCCCGTATTCTAATAGCAATCAGCCCCAGCATTTT; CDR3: CSARDLGAIPPYSNSNQPQHF
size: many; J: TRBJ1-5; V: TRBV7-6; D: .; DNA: TGTGCCAGCAGCTTAGGCCCTGGGCAGCCCCAGCATTTT; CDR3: CASSLGPGQPQHF
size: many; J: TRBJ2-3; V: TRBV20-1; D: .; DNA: TGCAGTGCGGATGAGTATTTGGGCAGCACAGATACGCAGTATTTT; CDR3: CSADEYLGSTDTQYF
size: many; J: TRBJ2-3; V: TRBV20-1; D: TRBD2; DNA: TGCAGTGCGTCTGGACTAGCGGGGGGGACTAGCACAGATACGCAGTATTTT; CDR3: CSASGLAGGTSTDTQYF
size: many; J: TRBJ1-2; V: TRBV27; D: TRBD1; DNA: TGTGCCAGCACCCCGCGGCAGGGGGCAGGGGGCTACACCTTC; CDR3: CASTPRQGAGGYTF
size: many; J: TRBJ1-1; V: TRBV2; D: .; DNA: TGTGCCAGCAAGGGAGGGGAGAGCACTGAAGCTTTCTTT; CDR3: CASKGGESTEAFF
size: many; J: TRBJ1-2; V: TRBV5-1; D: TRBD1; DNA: TGCGCCAGCAGCTTGGCTCGACAGGGTGAGGGCTACACCTTC; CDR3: CASSLARQGEGYTF
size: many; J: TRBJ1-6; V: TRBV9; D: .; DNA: TGTGCCAGCAGCGTTGGAGACGTGTCACCCCTCCACTTT; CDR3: CASSVGDVSPLHF
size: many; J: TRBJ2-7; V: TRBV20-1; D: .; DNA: TGCAGTGCTAGAGATGGCCTGAGGGGCGCTTACGAGCAGTACTTC; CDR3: CSARDGLRGAYEQYF
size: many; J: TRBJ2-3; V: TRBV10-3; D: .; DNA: TGTGCCATCAGTGAGCACAGTTCGACAGATACGCAGTATTTT; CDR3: CAISEHSSTDTQYF
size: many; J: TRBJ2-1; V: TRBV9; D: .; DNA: TGTGCCAGCAGCGTAGGGGCGGGGAACTACAATGAGCAGTTCTTC; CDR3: CASSVGAGNYNEQFF
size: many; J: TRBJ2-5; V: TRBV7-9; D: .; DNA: TGTGCCAGCAGCCCAGTCGGCGGGGCGTTCCTTGAGACCCAGTACTTC; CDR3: CASSPVGGAFLETQYF
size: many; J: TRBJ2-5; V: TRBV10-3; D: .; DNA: TGTGCCATCAGTGAAACAAGTGGGTCGGAGACCCAGTACTTC; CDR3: CAISETSGSETQYF
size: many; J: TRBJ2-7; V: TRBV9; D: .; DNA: TGTGCCAGCAGCGTAGACTATAGCACGAGGTACGAGCAGTACTTC; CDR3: CASSVDYSTRYEQYF
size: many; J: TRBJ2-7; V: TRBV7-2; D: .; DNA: TGTGCCAGCAGCTTAGCGGGTTTGGAGCAGTACTTC; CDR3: CASSLAGLEQYF
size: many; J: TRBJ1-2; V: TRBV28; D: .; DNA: TGTGCCAGCAGTTTCATTAACTATGGCTACACCTTC; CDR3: CASSFINYGYTF
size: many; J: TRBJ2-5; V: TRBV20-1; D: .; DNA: TGCAGTGCACGGGGGGCCAGGGGGCTGTCGCAAGAGACCCAGTACTTC; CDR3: CSARGARGLSQETQYF
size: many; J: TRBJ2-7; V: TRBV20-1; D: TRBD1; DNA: TGCAGTGCTAGAGATCTTGGGACAGGGACCTCCTACGAGCAGTACTTC; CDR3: CSARDLGTGTSYEQYF
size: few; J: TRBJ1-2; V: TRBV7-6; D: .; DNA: TGTGCCAGCAGCTTAGCGAACGGGGGTGACTATGGCTACACCTTC; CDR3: CASSLANGGDYGYTF
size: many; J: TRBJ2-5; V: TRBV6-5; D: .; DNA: TGTGCCACCCGACCCGAGGGCCAAGAGACCCAGTACTTC; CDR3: CATRPEGQETQYF
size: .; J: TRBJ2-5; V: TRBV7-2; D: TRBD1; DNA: TGTGCCAGCAGCTTAGCCCCGGGACAGGGTCAAGAGACCCAGTACTTC; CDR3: CASSLAPGQGQETQYF
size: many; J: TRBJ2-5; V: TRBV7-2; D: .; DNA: TGTGCCAGCAGCTTCTGGGGGTACCAAGAGACCCAGTACTTC; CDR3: CASSFWGYQETQYF
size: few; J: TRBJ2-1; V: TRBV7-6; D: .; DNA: TGTGCCAGCAGCCTTAGGCGGTTGACTGAGCAGTTCTTC; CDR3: CASSLRRLTEQFF
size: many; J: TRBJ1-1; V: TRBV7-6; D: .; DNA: TGTGCCAGCAGCTTAGCAGGGGTGCTGGGCACTGAAGCTTTCTTT; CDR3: CASSLAGVLGTEAFF
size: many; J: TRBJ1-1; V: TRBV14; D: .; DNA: TGTGCCAGCAGCCGCATCATATTCGGGGTGGCCACTGAAGCTTTCTTT; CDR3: CASSRIIFGVATEAFF
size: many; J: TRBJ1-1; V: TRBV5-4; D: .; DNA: TGTGCCAGCAGCTTGGAGAGAAAGAACACTGAAGCTTTCTTT; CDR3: CASSLERKNTEAFF
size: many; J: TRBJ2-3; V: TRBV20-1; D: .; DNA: TGCAGTGCCCCGTGGGGCTACACAGATACGCAGTATTTT; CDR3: CSAPWGYTDTQYF
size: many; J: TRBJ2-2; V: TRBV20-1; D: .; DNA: TGCAGTGCTAGAGTAGGGGGACCTACCGGGGAGCTGTTTTTT; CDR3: CSARVGGPTGELFF
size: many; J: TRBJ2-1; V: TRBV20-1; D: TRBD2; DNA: TGCAGTGCTAGACCTTCTAGCGGGGGGGCCTACAATGAGCAGTTCTTC; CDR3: CSARPSSGGAYNEQFF
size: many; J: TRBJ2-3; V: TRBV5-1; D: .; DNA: TGCGCCAGCAGCTTGCGGCAGGTCACAGATACGCAGTATTTT; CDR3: CASSLRQVTDTQYF
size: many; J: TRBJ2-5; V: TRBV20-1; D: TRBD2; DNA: TGCAGTGCTCCAAGCGGGGGAGGTCAAGAGACCCAGTACTTC; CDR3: CSAPSGGGQETQYF
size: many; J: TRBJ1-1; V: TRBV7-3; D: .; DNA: TGTGCCAGCAGCCAAGGAGGATACACTGAAGCTTTCTTT; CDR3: CASSQGGYTEAFF
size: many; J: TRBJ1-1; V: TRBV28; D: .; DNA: TGTGCCAGCAGTTCATTGGACAGACCTGAAGCTTTCTTT; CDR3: CASSSLDRPEAFF
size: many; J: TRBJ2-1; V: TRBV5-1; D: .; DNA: TGCGCCAGCAGCTTGGTAGCCGGGGTCGAGGATGAGCAGTTCTTC; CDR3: CASSLVAGVEDEQFF
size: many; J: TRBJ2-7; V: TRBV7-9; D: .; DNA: TGTGCCAGCAGCTTGGGCACCCTCGTGCGAGACGAGCAGTACTTC; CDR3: CASSLGTLVRDEQYF
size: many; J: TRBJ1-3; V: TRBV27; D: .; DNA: TGTGCCAGCAGTTCGCGACAGGTTCTCTCTGGAAACACCATATATTTT; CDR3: CASSSRQVLSGNTIYF
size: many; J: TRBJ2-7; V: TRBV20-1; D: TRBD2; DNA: TGCAGTGCTACGGGCGGGGGGCATTACGAGCAGTACTTC; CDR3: CSATGGGHYEQYF
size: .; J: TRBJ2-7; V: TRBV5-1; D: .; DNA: TGCGCCAGCAGCTTGGACGGGGGTACCTACGAGCAGTACTTC; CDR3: CASSLDGGTYEQYF
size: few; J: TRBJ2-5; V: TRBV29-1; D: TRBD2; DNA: TGCAGCGGGGGCGGGGGATCGGGGACCCAGTACTTC; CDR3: CSGGGGSGTQYF
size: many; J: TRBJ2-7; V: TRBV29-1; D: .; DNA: TGCAGCGTTGCGCCAGGGGGGTCCTACGAGCAGTACTTC; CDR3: CSVAPGGSYEQYF
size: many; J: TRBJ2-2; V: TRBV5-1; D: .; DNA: TGCGCCAGCAGACTGGGGAACACCGGGGAGCTGTTTTTT; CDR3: CASRLGNTGELFF